A single sample gave rise to the 32 T cell receptor beta chains below, sequenced in a study of CD8 T cells in ankylosing spondylitis (TCRdb year 2017). The library was produced with 5' RACE. Sequencing relied on an Illumina HiSeq 2500. Clones were called with MiXCR by TCRdb after fastp trimmed the public reads at Q25, and only in-frame beta chains were retained. CDR3 protein duplicates are merged, each entry listing the most common genes and DNA. Within this sample are around 150,000 distinct CDR3 sequences, with about 42% of them counted one time only. The ten biggest clones cover nearly 15% of the sample. Material for sequencing was synovial fluid, either unsorted or a sorted T cell fraction (not recorded which). Source of these receptors: a male donor with ankylosing spondylitis.

V and J are TRBV13 and TRBJ1-1; 9 bases align to TRBD1. V shed 4 bases, J shed 0 bases, and the junction held 6 bases outside the gene matches. This CDR3 region has 16 residues. Germline CDR1 reads PRHDT; CDR2 reads FYEKMQ (reference sequence). The CDR3 is CASSWGQGWMNTEAFF. Written as DNA, the CDR3 is TGTGCCAGCAGCTGGGGACAGGGTTGGATGAACACTGAAGCTTTCTTT.

This clonotype was picked up many times. J is TRBJ2-7 and V is TRBV5-1; TRBD1 matches 8 bases. This CDR3 comprises 17 residues. Germline CDR1 SGHRS, CDR2 YFSETQ. Trimming took 4 bases from V and 5 from J; bases not matched to a gene: 17. The CDR3 loop reads CASSGGSGQGIIDEQYF. As DNA, the CDR3 is TGCGCCAGCAGCGGGGGATCCGGACAGGGAATTATCGACGAGCAGTACTTC. The full variable domain, with the rest looked up from reference TRBV5-1 and TRBJ2-7, is KAGVTQTPRYLIKTRGQQVTLSCSPISGHRSVSWYQQTPGQGLQFLFEYFSETQRNKGNFPGRFSGRQFSNSRSEMNVSTLELGDSALYLCASSGGSGQGIIDEQYFGPGTRLTVT.

The V gene is TRBV6-2 or TRBV6-3, the J gene TRBJ2-1; possible D gene TRBD2, 5 bases. The V gene lost 4 bases and the J gene lost 5 bases, with 9 bases spanning the gap. The germline V gene has CDR1 MNHEY and CDR2 SVGEGT. The length of the CDR3 is 13 residues. The CDR3 reads CASSSDSHNEQFF. As DNA, the CDR3 is TGTGCCAGCAGTTCGGACTCACACAATGAGCAGTTCTTC.

This clonotype was counted a few times. This chain joins TRBV5-1 and TRBJ2-7; 8 nucleotides match TRBD1. The CDR3 consists of 14 residues. Trimming at V came to 4 bases and at J to 6 bases, leaving 9 bases not matched to a gene. Per germline, CDR1 SGHRS and CDR2 YFSETQ. The DNA of the CDR3 is TGCGCCAGCAGCGCCGGACAGGGAACGCTCGAGCAGTACTTC. This translates into CASSAGQGTLEQYF.

The rearrangement joins TRBV15 to TRBJ2-4, with 11 bases that match TRBD2. J lost 6 bases, V lost 0 bases, and 7 bases had no gene match. The CDR3 totals 17 residues. CDR1 and CDR2 (germline): LNHNV, YYDKDF (reference sequence). The CDR3 loop is CATSRDSWTSGLNIQYF. The DNA for the CDR3 is TGTGCCACCAGCAGAGATTCCTGGACTAGCGGGTTAAACATTCAGTACTTC.

This clonotype was recorded a few times. This sequence joins TRBV12-3 or TRBV12-4 and TRBJ1-5; D remains ambiguous. Trimming pared 1 base from V and 3 bases from J, leaving 10 bases between. This CDR3 comprises 15 residues. The DNA of the CDR3 is TGTGCCAGCAGTTTAGGGACTGCCGTCAATCAGCCCCAGCATTTT. It yields the protein CASSLGTAVNQPQHF.

The chain recombines TRBV2 with TRBJ2-7, with TRBD1 as a possible D gene (6 bases). V was cut by 5 bases and J by 7 bases, with 18 bases left in between. Looked up from germline, CDR1 is SNHLY and CDR2 is FYNNEI. This CDR3 spans 14 amino acids. CDR3 protein: CASSFPMGAWEQYF. For the CDR3, the DNA is TGTGCCAGCAGTTTCCCGATGGGGGCTTGGGAGCAGTACTTC.

The sample holds a few counts of this clonotype. In DNA form, the CDR3 reads TGCGCCAGCAGCTTGTTAGGCCCGATGAACACTGAAGCTTTCTTT. Its translation: CASSLLGPMNTEAFF. This sequence joins TRBV5-1 and TRBJ1-1; D is uncertain. CDR1 and CDR2 (germline): SGHRS, YFSETQ. The V and J ends lost 1 base and 0 bases respectively, with 10 bases between them. There are 15 residues in the CDR3.

This chain uses TRBV15 with TRBJ1-2, with D perhaps TRBD1 (5 bases). The V and J ends lost 5 bases and 2 bases respectively, with 15 bases between them. This CDR3 is 15 amino acids long. CDR1 and CDR2 from the germline V gene are LNHNV and YYDKDF (reference sequence). The CDR3 here is CATSPWWRQNYGYTF. Here the CDR3 DNA reads TGTGCCACCAGCCCCTGGTGGAGACAGAACTATGGCTACACCTTC.

This clonotype has more than one count but fewer than ten. The V call is TRBV25-1, the J call TRBJ2-7, with 10 bases matching TRBD2. The germline gives CDR1 MGHDK, CDR2 SYGVNS. Trimming took 2 bases from V and 6 from J; bases not matched to a gene: 7. The CDR3 length is 15 residues. The CDR3 sequence is CASSERSSGGSEQYF. The DNA for the CDR3 is TGTGCCAGCAGTGAAAGGTCTAGCGGGGGATCCGAGCAGTACTTC.

This clonotype came up many times. The chain employs TRBV20-1 and TRBJ1-1; 8 bases fit TRBD1. This CDR3 contains 13 residues. Germline lookup yields CDR1 DFQATT and CDR2 SNEGSKA (reference sequence). Trimming took 0 bases from V and 10 from J; bases not matched to a gene: 7. The CDR3: CSARDPTGAGAFF. CDR3 DNA: TGCAGTGCTAGAGATCCGACAGGGGCGGGAGCTTTCTTT.

This chain joins TRBV3-1 and TRBJ1-4; 7 bases line up with TRBD1. V lost 0 bases and J lost 0; bases outside the gene matches: 13. The length of the CDR3 is 20 residues. Germline V gene lookup returns CDR1 LGHDT and CDR2 YNNKEL (reference sequence). CDR3 DNA: TGTGCCAGCAGCCAAGATTCAACCGGGACAGCGTACACAACTAATGAAAAACTGTTTTTT. Translated, it gives CASSQDSTGTAYTTNEKLFF.

The sample holds a few counts of this clonotype. CDR3 in amino acids: CASSFGWGAFSPLHF. In DNA, the CDR3 is TGTGCCAGCAGTTTTGGTTGGGGGGCATTTTCACCCCTCCACTTT. This chain uses TRBV12-3 or TRBV12-4 with TRBJ1-6; D may be TRBD1 (6 bases). The CDR3 spans 15 residues. V was clipped by 3 bases and J by 9 bases, with 15 bases between them.

A few counts support this clonotype. V usage is TRBV4-1 and J usage is TRBJ2-3; a weak D match, TRBD1 (6 bases). V lost 5 bases and J 8 bases, leaving 17 bases between the germline ends. This CDR3 has 14 amino acids. The V gene's germline CDR1 is MGHRA and CDR2 YSYEKL. CDR3 sequence (DNA): TGCGCCAGCAGCGGGACACAACCTCTTACTACGCAGTATTTT. It translates to CASSGTQPLTTQYF.

The chain recombines TRBV4-1 with TRBJ2-3, with D possibly being TRBD1 (6 bases). Trimming stripped 4 bases from V and 2 bases from J, with 16 bases between. Germline CDR1 is MGHRA and CDR2 is YSYEKL. The CDR3 spans 16 residues. CDR3 amino acids: CASSPSTGQSTDTQYF. CDR3 DNA sequence: TGCGCCAGCAGCCCTTCAACTGGACAGTCCACAGATACGCAGTATTTT.

This clonotype has only a few counts. The V and J genes are TRBV4-3 and TRBJ1-2; D not certain. V gave up 3 bases and J gave up 4 bases, with 15 bases separating them. This CDR3 contains 15 residues. The germline V gene has CDR1 LGHNA and CDR2 YSLEER. The chain's CDR3 is CASSQHRPGIYGYTF. For the CDR3, the DNA is TGCGCCAGCAGCCAGCATCGTCCGGGGATCTATGGCTACACCTTC.

Written as DNA, the CDR3 is TGTGCCAGCAGCTCCAGGTTGACAGGGGGCCCATACGAGCAGTACTTC. This translates into CASSSRLTGGPYEQYF. V and J are TRBV7-8 and TRBJ2-7, with 10 bases aligning to TRBD1. CDR3 length equals 16 residues. CDR1 is SGHVS and CDR2 is FQNEAQ in the germline V gene. V shed 4 bases and J 4 bases; nucleotides not matched to a gene: 10.

This clonotype has just one count. This chain links TRBV7-6 with TRBJ2-7; possibly TRBD2 for D (7 bases). Trimming cost V 5 bases and J 2 bases, with 22 bases left between them. CDR1 is SGHVS, CDR2 FNYEAQ, per germline. CDR3 length: 17 amino acids. The CDR3 DNA sequence: TGTGCCAGCAGCCCCCGTGGTGCGGGGGCCATTCCCTACGAGCAGTACTTC. This codes for CASSPRGAGAIPYEQYF.

The chain joins TRBV7-9 to TRBJ2-7; D is unclear. CDR3 length: 14 amino acids. Germline CDR1 SEHNR, CDR2 FQNEAQ (reference sequence). Trimming removed 5 bases at V and 2 bases at J, with 13 bases between. The CDR3 loop is CASSPRGSTYEQYF. The DNA for the CDR3 is TGTGCCAGCAGCCCCCGAGGCTCCACCTACGAGCAGTACTTC.

This clonotype was seen a single time. The chain uses TRBV7-9 and TRBJ2-7; 10 bases are a match to TRBD1. The CDR3 loop spans 16 amino acids. Germline V lookup: CDR1 SEHNR, CDR2 FQNEAQ (reference sequence). Unmatched junction bases numbered 10, after V lost 5 bases and J lost 3 bases. CDR3 bases: TGTGCCAGCAGCGATTCGACAGGGGGCCGCCTCTACGAGCAGTACTTC. This translates into CASSDSTGGRLYEQYF. The full variable domain, with the rest looked up from reference TRBV7-9 and TRBJ2-7, is DTGVSQNPRHKITKRGQNVTFRCDPISEHNRLYWYRQTLGQGPEFLTYFQNEAQLEKSRLLSDRFSAERPKGSFSTLEIQRTEQGDSAMYLCASSDSTGGRLYEQYFGPGTRLTVT.

The chain links TRBV6-6 to TRBJ1-1; D is unclear. Germline V lookup: CDR1 MNHNY, CDR2 SVGAGI (reference sequence). The CDR3 runs to 12 residues. The germline V and J ends were trimmed by 2 bases and 4 bases, with 5 bases remaining between them. CDR3 loop: CASSYHSTEAFF. DNA of the CDR3: TGTGCCAGCAGTTACCATTCCACTGAAGCTTTCTTT.

V is TRBV7-9 and J is TRBJ1-1, with D unclear. The CDR3 totals 14 residues. The germline gives CDR1 SEHNR, CDR2 FQNEAQ (reference sequence). The V and J ends lost 2 bases and 0 bases respectively, with 7 bases between them. This chain's CDR3 is CASSLNWLNTEAFF. The DNA for the CDR3 is TGTGCCAGCAGCTTAAACTGGCTGAACACTGAAGCTTTCTTT.

The chain recombines TRBV4-1 with TRBJ1-1; TRBD1 matches at 8 bases. Germline V gene data show CDR1 as MGHRA and CDR2 as YSYEKL. The CDR3 runs 18 residues. The ends lost 1 base at V and 1 base at J; junction bases unmatched: 11. CDR3 in amino acids: CASSQVERWTGPNTEAFF. Written as DNA, the CDR3 is TGCGCCAGCAGCCAAGTAGAAAGGTGGACAGGGCCGAACACTGAAGCTTTCTTT.

This clonotype occurred many times. The gene calls are TRBV6-1 and TRBJ2-5, with 12 bases lining up with TRBD2. Germline loops: CDR1 MNHNS, CDR2 SASEGT. V gave up 5 bases and J gave up 1 base; unmatched junction bases: 2. The CDR3 is made up of 15 amino acids. The CDR3 loop is CASSPLAGGQETQYF. CDR3 DNA: TGTGCCAGCAGTCCACTAGCGGGGGGCCAAGAGACCCAGTACTTC.

The chain recombines TRBV4-2 with TRBJ2-2; D perhaps matches TRBD2 (5 bases). Germline CDR1 reads LGHNA; CDR2 reads YNFKEQ. This CDR3 comprises 16 residues. V lost 0 bases, J lost 7 bases, and 15 bases lay in between. CDR3 sequence reads: CASSQDLNRGYGELFF. The CDR3, as DNA: TGTGCCAGCAGCCAAGATCTTAATCGGGGATACGGGGAGCTGTTTTTT.

This clonotype showed up just a few times. V gene TRBV7-2 combines with J gene TRBJ2-7, with a possible D match to TRBD1 (6 bases). The CDR3 extends over 13 amino acids. V was pared by 5 bases and J by 3 bases, with 11 bases between. The V gene's germline CDR1 is SGHTA and CDR2 FQGNSA. The CDR3 spells CASSEGHLYEQYF. The CDR3 DNA reads TGTGCCAGCAGCGAGGGACACCTCTACGAGCAGTACTTC.

This clonotype was seen just once. The CDR3 nucleotides read TGCGCCAGCAGCCATATATTGACAGGGTCCTATGGCTACACCTTC. Its translation: CASSHILTGSYGYTF. The rearrangement links TRBV4-1 to TRBJ1-2; 7 bases fit TRBD1. The V and J ends lost 3 bases and 4 bases, in that order; junction bases with no gene match: 8. Germline CDR1 is MGHRA and CDR2 is YSYEKL. CDR3 length equals 15 residues.

The rearrangement uses TRBV7-4 and TRBJ1-2, with D hard to call. CDR3 length: 16 residues. CDR1 and CDR2 (germline): SGHVT, SQSDAQ. Trimming took 2 bases from V and 1 from J, leaving 14 bases between them. CDR3 in DNA: TGTGCCAGCAGCTTACCAGCTAAAAGGAATAACTATGGCTACACCTTC. Protein: CASSLPAKRNNYGYTF.

This clonotype occurred many times. V usage is TRBV3-1 and J usage is TRBJ2-6; unclear D gene. V gave up 4 bases and J gave up 0 bases, with 10 bases separating them. The CDR3 sequence is 16 residues long. The germline gives CDR1 LGHDT, CDR2 YNNKEL (reference sequence). The CDR3 nucleotides are TGTGCCAGCAGCCCCACTTTCGGCTCTGGGGCCAACGTCCTGACTTTC. Amino acids: CASSPTFGSGANVLTF.

The chain links TRBV6-5 to TRBJ2-2; D gene unclear. CDR3 length: 19 residues. V lost 0 bases and J lost 0, with 17 bases in between. Per germline, CDR1 MNHEY and CDR2 SVGAGI. The CDR3 DNA sequence: TGTGCCAGCAGTTACTCTGAACAGCGTACGTTTTCGAACACCGGGGAGCTGTTTTTT. The encoded protein is CASSYSEQRTFSNTGELFF.

This clonotype appeared a single time. J is TRBJ1-2 and V is TRBV5-1; TRBD1 might be the D (6 bases). This CDR3 contains 11 residues. V lost 4 bases and J 10 bases, leaving 11 bases between the germline ends. The V gene's germline CDR1 is SGHRS and CDR2 YFSETQ. In DNA, the CDR3 is TGCGCCAGCAGCCTCCAGGGGTCCTACACCTTC. Translation: CASSLQGSYTF.

This clonotype showed up just a few times. The chain carries TRBV4-2 and TRBJ1-5; D call uncertain. CDR1 and CDR2 (germline): LGHNA, YNFKEQ. V was trimmed by 1 base and J by 7 bases, leaving 11 bases between them. The CDR3 spans 14 residues. Written as DNA, the CDR3 is TGTGCCAGCAGCCAAGCGGAAGAATCCCAGCCCCAGCATTTT. This gives the protein CASSQAEESQPQHF.